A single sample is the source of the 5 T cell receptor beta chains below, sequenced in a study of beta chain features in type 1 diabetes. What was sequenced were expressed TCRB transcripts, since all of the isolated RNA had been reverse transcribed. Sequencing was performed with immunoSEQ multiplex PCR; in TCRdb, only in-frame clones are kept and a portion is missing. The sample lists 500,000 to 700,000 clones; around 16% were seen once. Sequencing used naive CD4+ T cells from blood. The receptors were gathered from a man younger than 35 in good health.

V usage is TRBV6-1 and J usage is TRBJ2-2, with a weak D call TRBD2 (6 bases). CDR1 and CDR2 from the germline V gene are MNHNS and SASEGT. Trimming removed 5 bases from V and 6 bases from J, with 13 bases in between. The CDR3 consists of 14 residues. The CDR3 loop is CASSSRGGPGELFF. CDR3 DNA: TGTGCCAGCAGTTCGAGGGGAGGACCCGGGGAGCTGTTTTTT.

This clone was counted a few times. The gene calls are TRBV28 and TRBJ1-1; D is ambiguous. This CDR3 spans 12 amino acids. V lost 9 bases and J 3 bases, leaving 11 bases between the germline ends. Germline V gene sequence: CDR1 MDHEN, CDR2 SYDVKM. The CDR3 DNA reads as TGTGCCAGTGAGGAGAGGGACACTGAAGCTTTCTTT. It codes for CASEERDTEAFF.

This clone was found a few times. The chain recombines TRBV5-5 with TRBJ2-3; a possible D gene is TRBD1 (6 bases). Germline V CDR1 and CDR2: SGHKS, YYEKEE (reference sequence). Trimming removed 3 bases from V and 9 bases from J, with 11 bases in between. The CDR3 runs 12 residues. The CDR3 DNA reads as TGTGCCAGCAGCTCCGCAGGGGAAACGCAGTATTTT. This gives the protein CASSSAGETQYF.

The CDR3 is CASSLVGQYYEQYF. The CDR3 nucleotides read TGTGCCAGCAGCTTGGTGGGACAGTACTACGAGCAGTACTTC. V is TRBV5-4 and J is TRBJ2-7, with TRBD1 identical over 7 bases. The germline gives CDR1 SGHNT, CDR2 YYREEE (reference sequence). The CDR3 runs to 14 residues. V trimming: 0 bases; J trimming: 3 bases; junction bases outside the gene matches: 3. Supplemented by reference TRBV5-4 and TRBJ2-7, the full variable domain reads ETGVTQSPTHLIKTRGQQVTLRCSSQSGHNTVSWYQQALGQGPQFIFQYYREEENGRGNFPPRFSGLQFPNYSSELNVNALELDDSALYLCASSLVGQYYEQYFGPGTRLTVT.

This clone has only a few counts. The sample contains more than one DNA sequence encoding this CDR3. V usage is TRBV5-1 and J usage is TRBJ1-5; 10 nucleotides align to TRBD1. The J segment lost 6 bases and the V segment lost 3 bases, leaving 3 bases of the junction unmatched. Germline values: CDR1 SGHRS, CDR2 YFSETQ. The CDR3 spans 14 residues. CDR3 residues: CASSYGQGGQPQHF. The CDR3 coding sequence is TGCGCCAGCAGCTACGGACAGGGGGGTCAGCCCCAGCATTTT.